Reported below is one T cell receptor (beta chain). Antigen unknown. The read comes to an end 3 residues before the CDR3 does, leaving the germline J gene to fill in the end. The data are from a study of T cell clonality in common variable immunodeficiency. Study conclusions and caveats: Fewer deletions and N-nucleotide insertions were reportedly seen in common variable immunodeficiency TCR beta sequences.

The data were produced by immunoSEQ multiplex PCR, yet TCRdb's version contains in-frame clones alone and is incomplete. The sample presents just over 15,000 clones, none singletons. The CDR3 runs to 13 residues. The germline V gene encodes CDR1 LNHDA and CDR2 SQIVND (reference sequence). The V end was cut by 5 bases, the J end by 5 bases, with 12 bases between. Sequencing was performed on peripheral blood mononuclear cells. The genes are TRBV19 and TRBJ2-5, with D tentatively TRBD1 (6 bases). This receptor was obtained from a human donor with common variable immunodeficiency. CDR3 DNA (partial): TGTGCCAGTAGTTTCCGGGACACCGAGACC. Translation: CASSFRDTET. The entire CDR3 is CASSFRDTETQYF. Combining the CDR3 with reference TRBV19 and TRBJ2-5 gives the whole variable domain DGGITQSPKYLFRKEGQNVTLSCEQNLNHDAMYWYRQDPGQGLRLIYYSQIVNDFQKGDIAEGYSVSREKKESFPLTVTSAQKNPTAFYLCASSFRDTETQYFGPGTRLLVL.